The entry below gives a single TCR beta chain sequence along with its context. Antigen: not known. From germline, CDR1 is MNHNY and CDR2 SVGAGI (reference sequence). Trimming took off 5 bases at V and 8 bases at J, with 16 bases between the two ends. The CDR3 is 15 amino acids. These data come from a study of graft-versus-host responses after intestinal transplantation. The assay was immunoSEQ multiplex PCR, and TCRdb's table has in-frame clones only and misses some. The sample has around 90,000 clones, about 93% seen once. The TCR comes from a human donor who was the organ donor for an intestinal transplant. The chain combines TRBV6-6 with TRBJ1-6; D unclear. The sample consisted of unstimulated CD8+ T cells sorted from spleen or lymph node cells, taken before transplant. For the CDR3, the DNA is TGTGCCAGCAGTAACTACGTACCCTACCATTCACCCCTCCACTTT. As protein: CASSNYVPYHSPLHF.